The clone carrying this T cell receptor beta chain occurred many times. The antigen is unknown. This sample stems from a study of molecular identifiers for immune sequencing clone quantification. Study findings and constraints: Jurkat TCR RNA spiked in from one cell could reportedly be detected among around 920,000 naive cells.

Deletions cut 3 bases from V and 4 bases from J, with 21 bases between. Germline assignment: CDR1 LGHNT and CDR2 FRNRAP. The CDR3 covers 17 residues. TCRdb used MiXCR to reprocess the PCR reads, holding one entry per CDR3 protein. The sample lists hundreds of thousands of distinct CDR3 sequences; 20% to 25% were seen once. The chain is built from TRBV12-5 and TRBJ1-1; tentatively, D is TRBD1 (6 bases). The sequencing sample was made of naive CD8+ T cells from blood, with Jurkat cell RNA spiked in. Indicated subset: FACS-sorted CD8+CD4-CCR7+CD45RA+ naive T cells. The receptor's source is a human donor in good health. Some libraries in this study had Jurkat cell RNA spiked in. The CDR3 nucleotides read TGTGCTAGTGGTTTCCCCGGGACACCATCGGATCGCACTGAAGCTTTCTTT. Encoded protein: CASGFPGTPSDRTEAFF.